This T cell receptor beta chain was sequenced in a study of vaccination effects on CD4 cells after COVID-19. With respect to this clone: What it binds is unknown.

After expansion with viral peptide pools in the ViraFEST assay, antigen-specific CD4+ T cells were sequenced. Scientists isolated CD4+ T cells after a roughly 9-day culture period ended. Two-dose BNT162b2 or mRNA-1273 vaccination was given to participants. The CDR3 contains 13 residues. Deletions cut 4 bases from V and 8 bases from J, with 14 bases between. CDR1 MDHEN and CDR2 SYDVKM come from the germline V gene. Sequencing was performed with immunoSEQ multiplex PCR; in TCRdb, only in-frame clones are kept and a portion is missing. The table lists 15,000 to 20,000 clones, about 80% of them singletons.

The receptor comes from a human donor who received a COVID-19 vaccine. J is TRBJ1-2 and V is TRBV28; D is unclear. Sequencing used CD4+ T cells from PBMCs cultured with HCoV-NL63 spike peptides, obtained after COVID-19 vaccination. The CDR3 sequence: CASSSRITKGYTF. CDR3 in DNA: TGTGCCAGCAGTTCACGAATAACGAAGGGCTACACCTTC.